What follows are 22 T cell receptor beta chains derived from one specimen sequenced in a study of identical twins. MiXCR, run by TCRdb on the 5' RACE reads, gives a single entry per CDR3 protein. The table shows some 790,000 distinct CDR3 sequences, with about 20% occurring only once. These records were also assigned to another study, of T cells expressing NK-cell markers.

The sample taken for sequencing was PBMCs. The receptors originated from a woman aged 18-29 years in good health.

V usage is TRBV20-1 and J usage is TRBJ2-3; D is ambiguous. V lost 0 bases to trimming and J lost 2 bases, with 12 bases between them. Germline V gene sequence: CDR1 DFQATT, CDR2 SNEGSKA (reference sequence). The CDR3 has 15 amino acids. The CDR3 is CSARDLQRYTDTQYF. CDR3 bases: TGCAGTGCTAGAGATCTACAGAGATACACAGATACGCAGTATTTT.

The sample holds a few counts of this clonotype. The gene calls are TRBV5-1 and TRBJ2-3; 13 bases agree with TRBD2. Germline CDR1 is SGHRS and CDR2 is YFSETQ. V gave up 4 bases and J gave up 0 bases; unmatched junction bases: 5. The CDR3 runs 17 residues. CDR3 protein: CASSGWTSGGSTDTQYF. In nucleotides, the CDR3 is TGCGCCAGCAGCGGATGGACTAGCGGGGGAAGCACAGATACGCAGTATTTT. Together with reference TRBV5-1 and TRBJ2-3, the CDR3 gives the full variable domain: KAGVTQTPRYLIKTRGQQVTLSCSPISGHRSVSWYQQTPGQGLQFLFEYFSETQRNKGNFPGRFSGRQFSNSRSEMNVSTLELGDSALYLCASSGWTSGGSTDTQYFGPGTRLTVL.

Ten or more counts support this clonotype. The V and J genes are TRBV4-3 and TRBJ2-7; D unresolved. Trimming took 1 base from V and 2 from J, leaving 12 bases between them. This CDR3 is 15 amino acids long. Per germline, CDR1 LGHNA and CDR2 YSLEER. The CDR3 sequence: CASSQGADTTYEQYF. The CDR3 DNA follows: TGCGCCAGCAGCCAAGGGGCTGATACTACCTACGAGCAGTACTTC.

V is TRBV20-1 and J is TRBJ2-2; 10 positions match TRBD2. The CDR3 totals 19 residues. The J segment lost 6 bases and the V segment lost 0 bases, leaving 16 bases of the junction unmatched. Looked up from germline, CDR1 is DFQATT and CDR2 is SNEGSKA (reference sequence). The CDR3 sequence is CSARDRRIGAGGRPGELFF. In DNA form, the CDR3 reads TGCAGTGCTAGAGATCGTCGGATAGGAGCGGGGGGGCGTCCCGGGGAGCTGTTTTTT.

This chain joins TRBV7-9 and TRBJ2-3; weak D call: TRBD2 (6 bases). V was trimmed by 1 base and J by 5 bases, leaving 13 bases between them. The germline gives CDR1 SEHNR, CDR2 FQNEAQ (reference sequence). This CDR3 is built from 15 residues. The CDR3 region has the DNA TGTGCCAGCAGCTTAGATCGGAGGGGTCAAGATACGCAGTATTTT. Translated, it gives CASSLDRRGQDTQYF.

The table lists this clonotype with a few counts. The chain is built from TRBV5-6 and TRBJ2-3; 10 positions match TRBD2. V trimming: 0 bases; J trimming: 1 base; junction bases outside the gene matches: 5. Germline-derived CDR1 and CDR2 are SGHDT and YYEEEE. The CDR3 has 17 residues. The chain's CDR3 is CASSLGPSGSRTDTQYF. CDR3 bases: TGTGCCAGCAGCTTGGGTCCTAGCGGGAGTCGCACAGATACGCAGTATTTT.

V and J are TRBV12-3 or TRBV12-4 and TRBJ1-1; D unclear. V shed 8 bases and J shed 1 base, with 8 bases lying between them. The CDR3 is 12 residues long. The CDR3 DNA reads TGTGCCAGCGCCCTCCGGAACACTGAAGCTTTCTTT. Translated, it gives CASALRNTEAFF.

In the case of this clonotype: Mismatch with germline at one junction end may stem from a read error. The rearrangement uses TRBV2 and TRBJ1-1; 9 bases line up with TRBD1. Germline V CDR1 and CDR2: SNHLY, FYNNEI. The CDR3 consists of 18 residues. The CDR3 loop reads CAISSYGTGRVDNTEAFF. In DNA, the CDR3 is TGTGCCATCAGTTCCTACGGGACAGGGAGAGTGGATAACACTGAAGCTTTCTTT.

This clonotype was seen more than once but under ten times. The chain has TRBV5-1 and TRBJ2-7; 11 nucleotides agree with TRBD2. This CDR3 is built from 15 residues. The V and J ends lost 0 bases and 7 bases, in that order; junction bases with no gene match: 6. Germline V gene data show CDR1 as SGHRS and CDR2 as YFSETQ. In nucleotides, the CDR3 is TGCGCCAGCAGCTTGGATCTAGCGGGGGGACAAGAGCAGTACTTC. This codes for CASSLDLAGGQEQYF.

The rearrangement joins TRBV12-3 or TRBV12-4 to TRBJ2-2; no clear D. The CDR3 has 13 residues. With 4 bases removed from V and 5 bases from J, the gap between germline ends came to 8 bases. CDR3 sequence reads: CASSSSQTGELFF. CDR3 nucleotides: TGTGCCAGCAGTTCCTCACAAACCGGGGAGCTGTTTTTT.

This sequence joins TRBV20-1 and TRBJ1-2; a possible D gene is TRBD1 (6 bases). Trimming cost V 5 bases and J 8 bases, with 18 bases left between them. The CDR3 is made up of 13 amino acids. Germline lookup yields CDR1 DFQATT and CDR2 SNEGSKA (reference sequence). The CDR3 loop reads CSAPIVQGGGYTF. CDR3 DNA: TGCAGTGCTCCTATCGTACAGGGCGGGGGCTACACCTTC.

This chain joins TRBV6-5 and TRBJ2-7; D possibly corresponds to TRBD1 (5 bases). This CDR3 contains 15 residues. Germline-derived CDR1 and CDR2 are MNHEY and SVGAGI. Trimming left V 4 bases short and J 3 bases short, with 16 bases between. CDR3 sequence (DNA): TGTGCCAGCAGTTGGGGCTTCGTTGGAAGCTACGAGCAGTACTTC. Its translation is CASSWGFVGSYEQYF.

This clonotype was observed a few times. V gene TRBV27 combines with J gene TRBJ1-6; D not resolved. CDR1 is MNHEY, CDR2 SMNVEV, per germline (reference sequence). V dropped 2 bases and J dropped 6 bases, with 8 bases sitting between them. There are 14 residues in the CDR3. The CDR3 nucleotides are TGTGCCAGCAGTTTAAGGCAGTTTAATTCACCCCTCCACTTT. Encoded protein: CASSLRQFNSPLHF.

In its sample, this clonotype was seen a few times. The chain uses TRBV5-6 and TRBJ1-2; D is perhaps TRBD1 (5 bases). V was clipped by 5 bases and J by 4 bases, with 9 bases between them. Per germline, CDR1 SGHDT and CDR2 YYEEEE. This CDR3 is built from 12 residues. This CDR3 is CASRRDGYGYTF. CDR3 DNA: TGTGCCAGCAGACGGGACGGCTATGGCTACACCTTC.

This clonotype was detected ten times or more. The rearrangement links TRBV12-3 or TRBV12-4 to TRBJ2-5, with D maybe TRBD2 (6 bases). V was shortened by 6 bases and J by 2 bases, with 13 bases between the two germline ends. The CDR3 extends over 14 amino acids. CDR3: CASRPGGSQETQYF. The CDR3 nucleotides read TGTGCCAGCAGGCCCGGGGGTTCTCAAGAGACCCAGTACTTC.

For this clonotype: A junction end diverges from the germline sequence, so it may reflect a read error. The chain joins TRBV12-3 or TRBV12-4 to TRBJ2-1; possible D gene TRBD2, 6 bases. The CDR3 loop spans 17 amino acids. CDR3 sequence (DNA): TGTACCAGCAGTCTCCGCGGGGCCGGGACTGTATACAATGAGCAGTTCTTC. Translated, it gives CTSSLRGAGTVYNEQFF.

This clonotype was observed many times. J is TRBJ2-2 and V is TRBV20-1, with D possibly TRBD1 on 6 matching bases. Per the germline V gene, CDR1 is DFQATT and CDR2 is SNEGSKA (reference sequence). There are 13 residues in the CDR3. Trimming took off 3 bases at V and 7 bases at J, with 12 bases between the two ends. CDR3 in DNA: TGCAGTGCTAGCAAACAGGGAGTCGGGGAGCTGTTTTTT. It encodes CSASKQGVGELFF.

There are a few counts of this clonotype. The chain has TRBV5-1 and TRBJ2-3; 7 bases align to TRBD2. The J segment lost 6 bases and the V segment lost 2 bases, leaving 12 bases of the junction unmatched. CDR1 and CDR2 from the germline V gene are SGHRS and YFSETQ. The CDR3 sequence is 16 residues long. The CDR3 region is CASSFSRGGLLDTQYF. The CDR3 nucleotides are TGCGCCAGCAGCTTCTCCCGGGGAGGGTTATTGGATACGCAGTATTTT. Together with reference TRBV5-1 and TRBJ2-3, the CDR3 gives the full variable domain: KAGVTQTPRYLIKTRGQQVTLSCSPISGHRSVSWYQQTPGQGLQFLFEYFSETQRNKGNFPGRFSGRQFSNSRSEMNVSTLELGDSALYLCASSFSRGGLLDTQYFGPGTRLTVL.

This clonotype was seen only a few times. The rearrangement links TRBV5-6 to TRBJ1-6, with a weak D call TRBD1 (5 bases). The CDR3 has 15 residues. The ends were cut back, 4 bases at V and 6 bases at J, with 14 bases in the middle. CDR1 and CDR2 from the germline V gene are SGHDT and YYEEEE. CDR3 nucleotide sequence: TGTGCCAGCAGCCGGGACCGGGGATTTAATTCACCCCTCCACTTT. This translates into CASSRDRGFNSPLHF.

The chain uses TRBV5-6 and TRBJ2-7; TRBD1 matches at 9 bases. The CDR3 runs to 16 residues. CDR1 and CDR2 from the germline V gene are SGHDT and YYEEEE. V was clipped by 4 bases and J by 5 bases; unmatched bases: 13. The DNA for the CDR3 is TGTGCCAGCAGCCATCCCACCGCGGGACAGGGAAACGAGCAGTACTTC. Encoded protein: CASSHPTAGQGNEQYF.

This chain links TRBV6-1 with TRBJ2-7; 9 bases are shared with TRBD1. Germline lookup yields CDR1 MNHNS and CDR2 SASEGT. V was pared by 6 bases and J by 1 base, with 7 bases of the junction left unmatched. This CDR3 has 15 residues. The CDR3 coding sequence is TGTGCCAGCAGCCCGACCGGGACAGGGTCCTACGAGCAGTACTTC. This gives the protein CASSPTGTGSYEQYF.

This clonotype was seen more than once but under ten times. This rearrangement joins TRBV7-6 to TRBJ1-3; 7 nucleotides align to TRBD1. CDR1 and CDR2 from the germline V gene are SGHVS and FNYEAQ. CDR3 length equals 18 residues. Losses at the gene ends were 7 bases for V and 0 bases for J; bases not matched to a gene: 15. CDR3 residues: CASTPRPSGGFSGNTIYF. In DNA, the CDR3 is TGTGCCAGCACCCCTAGGCCTTCAGGGGGATTCTCTGGAAACACCATATATTTT.